The clone carrying this T cell receptor beta chain has a count of ten or more. The data stem from a study of T cells in Graves' hyperthyroidism and ophthalmopathy. The V gene's germline CDR1 is KGHSH and CDR2 LQKENI. Germline trimming cut 3 bases from V and 3 bases from J; bases unmatched to any gene: 9. This CDR3 has 16 amino acids. RNA transcripts were the template for amplifying TCR beta CDR3 regions. HTBI primers drove first-round RT-PCR of the TCR CDR3. MiXCR, applied by TCRdb to the multiplex PCR reads, yields one record per CDR3 protein. The table lists 600,000 or so distinct CDR3 sequences, roughly 14% of them singletons.

J is TRBJ2-5 and V is TRBV18; 8 bases match TRBD1. This clonotype was sampled from a woman aged 50 to 60 with Graves' ophthalmopathy. Material for sequencing was blood. The CDR3: CASSPVGSGGEETQYF. In DNA form, the CDR3 reads TGTGCCAGCTCACCTGTCGGTTCAGGGGGCGAAGAGACCCAGTACTTC.